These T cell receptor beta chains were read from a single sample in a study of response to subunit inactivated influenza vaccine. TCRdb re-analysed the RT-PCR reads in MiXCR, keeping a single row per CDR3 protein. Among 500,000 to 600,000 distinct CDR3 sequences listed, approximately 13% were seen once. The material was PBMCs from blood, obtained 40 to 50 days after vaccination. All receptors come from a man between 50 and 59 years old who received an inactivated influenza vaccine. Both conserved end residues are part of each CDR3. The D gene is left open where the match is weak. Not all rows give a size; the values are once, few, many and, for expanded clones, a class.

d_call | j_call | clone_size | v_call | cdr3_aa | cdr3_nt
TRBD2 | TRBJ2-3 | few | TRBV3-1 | CLSSQEPSGGRRGPSGSTDTQYF | TGTCTCAGCAGCCAAGAGCCCAGCGGGGGGCGCCGAGGGCCCTCGGGATCCACAGATACGCAGTATTTT
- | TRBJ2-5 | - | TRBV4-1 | CASSQDARTLRETQYF | TGCGCCAGCAGCCAAGATGCTAGGACCCTACGGGAGACCCAGTACTTC
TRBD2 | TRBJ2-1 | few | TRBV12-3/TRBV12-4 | CASSILAGVTFF | TGTGCCAGCAGTATCCTAGCGGGGGTCACGTTCTTC
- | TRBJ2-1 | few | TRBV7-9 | CASSLDAGFPNEQFF | TGTGCCAGCAGCTTAGATGCAGGATTCCCCAATGAGCAGTTCTTC
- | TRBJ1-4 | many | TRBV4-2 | CASSSGGQPNEKLFF | TGTGCCAGCAGTTCTGGGGGACAACCTAATGAAAAACTGTTTTTT
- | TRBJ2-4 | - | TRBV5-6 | CASSRGGHPQNIQYF | TGTGCCAGCAGCCGTGGTGGACACCCGCAAAACATTCAGTACTTC
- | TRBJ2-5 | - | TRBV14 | CASSPPGTRETQYF | TGTGCCAGCAGCCCACCCGGGACAAGGGAGACCCAGTACTTC
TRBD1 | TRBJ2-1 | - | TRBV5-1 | CASSSGQGAFNEQFF | TGCGCCAGCAGCTCGGGACAGGGGGCGTTCAATGAGCAGTTCTTC
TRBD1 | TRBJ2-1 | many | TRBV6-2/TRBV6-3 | CASSETRDRGYNEQFF | TGTGCCAGCAGCGAGACTAGGGACAGGGGTTACAATGAGCAGTTCTTC
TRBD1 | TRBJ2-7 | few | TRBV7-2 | CASSLGDRGSEQYF | TGTGCCAGCAGCTTAGGTGACAGGGGCTCCGAGCAGTACTTC
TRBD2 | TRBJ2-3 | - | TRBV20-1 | CSARDLLAGVGDTQYF | TGCAGTGCTAGAGATCTGCTAGCGGGGGTGGGAGATACGCAGTATTTT
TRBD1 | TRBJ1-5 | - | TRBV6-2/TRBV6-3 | CASSRRRDRNQPQHF | TGTGCCAGCAGCCGACGCCGGGACAGGAATCAGCCCCAGCATTTT
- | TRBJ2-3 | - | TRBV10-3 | CAIRAHQGTDTQYF | TGTGCCATCAGAGCCCACCAGGGGACAGATACGCAGTATTTT
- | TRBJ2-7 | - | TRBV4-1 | CASSAQPGPPYEQYF | TGCGCCAGCAGCGCCCAACCGGGACCGCCGTACGAGCAGTACTTC
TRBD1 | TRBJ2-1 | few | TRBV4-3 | CASSQAPGQNLGNEQFF | TGCGCCAGCAGCCAAGCCCCGGGACAGAATTTGGGCAATGAGCAGTTCTTC
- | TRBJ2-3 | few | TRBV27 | CASAREWKGPTDTQYF | TGTGCCAGCGCCCGCGAGTGGAAGGGGCCCACAGATACGCAGTATTTT
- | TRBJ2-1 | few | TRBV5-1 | CASSLTGERYNEQFF | TGCGCCAGCAGCTTGACGGGAGAACGGTACAATGAGCAGTTCTTC
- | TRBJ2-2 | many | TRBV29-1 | CSVFDLENTGELFF | TGCAGCGTTTTCGACTTGGAGAACACCGGGGAGCTGTTTTTT
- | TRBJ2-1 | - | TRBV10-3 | CAISGLTYNEQFF | TGTGCCATCAGTGGTTTGACTTACAATGAGCAGTTCTTC
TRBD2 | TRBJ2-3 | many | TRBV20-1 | CSATGLAGFTDTQYF | TGCAGTGCGACCGGACTAGCGGGATTCACAGATACGCAGTATTTT
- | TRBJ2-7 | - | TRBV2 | CASSPNRDGTYEQYF | TGTGCCAGCAGTCCAAACCGGGACGGCACCTACGAGCAGTACTTC
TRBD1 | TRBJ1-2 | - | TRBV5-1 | CASSFPGTGVPHTF | TGCGCCAGCAGCTTTCCCGGGACAGGGGTCCCGCACACCTTC
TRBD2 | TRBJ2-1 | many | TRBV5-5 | CASSTTPGLAAEQFF | TGTGCCAGCAGCACAACCCCGGGACTAGCGGCCGAGCAGTTCTTC
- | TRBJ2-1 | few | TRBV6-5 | CASSYSTSLSSYNEQFF | TGTGCCAGCAGTTACTCGACCTCCCTAAGCTCCTACAATGAGCAGTTCTTC
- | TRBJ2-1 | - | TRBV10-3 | CAISIRNPSSYNEQFF | TGTGCCATCAGTATAAGGAACCCTTCCTCCTACAATGAGCAGTTCTTC
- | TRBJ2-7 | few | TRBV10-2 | CASKEVARSSYEQYF | TGCGCCAGCAAAGAGGTAGCTAGGAGCTCCTACGAGCAGTACTTC
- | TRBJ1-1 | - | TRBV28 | CASSLGSRNTEAFF | TGTGCCAGCAGTTTAGGGAGCCGGAACACTGAAGCTTTCTTT
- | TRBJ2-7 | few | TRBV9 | CASSVGPMSGPYEQYF | TGTGCCAGCAGCGTAGGGCCGATGTCCGGACCTTACGAGCAGTACTTC
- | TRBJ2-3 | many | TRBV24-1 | CATSDPGRTDTQYF | TGTGCCACCAGTGACCCGGGAAGAACAGATACGCAGTATTTT
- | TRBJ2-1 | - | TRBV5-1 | CASSLSFSYNEQFF | TGCGCCAGCAGCTTAAGTTTCTCCTACAATGAGCAGTTCTTC
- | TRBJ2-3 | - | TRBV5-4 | CASSLEWSTDTQYF | TGTGCCAGCAGCTTGGAGTGGTCCACAGATACGCAGTATTTT
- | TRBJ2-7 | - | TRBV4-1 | CASSQGFEQYF | TGCGCCAGCAGCCAAGGGTTCGAGCAGTACTTC
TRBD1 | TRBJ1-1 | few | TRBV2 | CASSGPGGTEAFF | TGTGCCAGCAGTGGCCCAGGGGGCACTGAAGCTTTCTTT
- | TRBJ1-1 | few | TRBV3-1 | CASSQVPVGVGAAFF | TGTGCCAGCAGCCAAGTCCCAGTGGGGGTTGGTGCAGCTTTCTTT
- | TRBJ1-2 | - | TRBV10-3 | CAIKGDTNYGYTF | TGTGCCATCAAAGGGGATACTAACTATGGCTACACCTTC
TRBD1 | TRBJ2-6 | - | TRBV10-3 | CAATGGAISGANVLTF | TGTGCCGCCACAGGGGGCGCCATCTCTGGGGCCAACGTCCTGACTTTC
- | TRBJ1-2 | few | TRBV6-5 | CASSYGLSYGYTF | TGTGCCAGCAGTTACGGGCTTAGCTATGGCTACACCTTC
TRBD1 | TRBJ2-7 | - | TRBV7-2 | CASSWDRALSYEQYF | TGTGCCAGCAGCTGGGACAGGGCCCTCTCCTACGAGCAGTACTTC
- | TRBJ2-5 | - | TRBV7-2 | CASSLGVIGGGETQYF | TGTGCCAGCAGCTTAGGTGTTATCGGGGGAGGAGAGACCCAGTACTTC
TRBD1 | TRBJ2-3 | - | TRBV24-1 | CATSDLGTVRDTQYF | TGTGCCACCAGTGATTTGGGGACAGTTCGAGATACGCAGTATTTT
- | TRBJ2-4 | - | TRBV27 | CASSLPPGAAKNIQYF | TGTGCCAGCAGTTTACCACCGGGGGCGGCCAAAAACATTCAGTACTTC
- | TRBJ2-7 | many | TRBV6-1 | CASSQQAGSYEQYF | TGTGCCAGCAGCCAACAGGCTGGATCCTACGAGCAGTACTTC
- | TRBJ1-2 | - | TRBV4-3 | CASSPFFTGSTTNYGYTF | TGCGCCAGCAGCCCGTTTTTTACAGGGAGCACTACTAACTATGGCTACACCTTC
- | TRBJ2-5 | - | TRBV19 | CASSTESGVLMETQYF | TGTGCCAGTAGTACCGAGTCGGGGGTTTTGATGGAGACCCAGTACTTC
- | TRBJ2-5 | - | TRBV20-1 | CSAPTSFGTQYF | TGCAGTGCTCCAACTAGTTTCGGGACCCAGTACTTC
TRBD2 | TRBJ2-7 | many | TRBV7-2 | CASSSSSGTVYEQYF | TGTGCCAGCAGCTCATCTAGCGGGACGGTCTACGAGCAGTACTTC
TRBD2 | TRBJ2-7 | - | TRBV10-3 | CAISDWTSGIYEQYF | TGTGCCATCAGTGACTGGACTAGCGGGATCTACGAGCAGTACTTC
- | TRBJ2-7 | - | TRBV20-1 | CSASKDSGRHEQYF | TGCAGTGCCTCGAAAGACAGTGGTAGGCACGAGCAGTACTTC
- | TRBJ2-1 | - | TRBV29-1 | CSVSGTDKREVWSPEQFF | TGCAGCGTTTCGGGCACTGATAAAAGGGAAGTGTGGTCGCCTGAGCAGTTCTTC
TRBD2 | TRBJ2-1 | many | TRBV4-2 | CASTKRLAGSLDNEQFF | TGTGCCAGCACGAAGCGACTAGCGGGATCTCTCGACAATGAGCAGTTCTTC
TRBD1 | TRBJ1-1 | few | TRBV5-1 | CASSKQGARNTEAFF | TGCGCCAGCAGCAAACAGGGGGCCAGGAACACTGAAGCTTTCTTT
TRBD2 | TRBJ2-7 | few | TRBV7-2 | CASSRHALAGGSYEQYF | TGTGCCAGCAGCCGTCACGCGCTAGCGGGGGGCTCCTACGAGCAGTACTTC
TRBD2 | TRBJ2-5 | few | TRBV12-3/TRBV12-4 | CASAWTSGTLQETQYF | TGTGCCAGCGCCTGGACTAGCGGTACCCTTCAAGAGACCCAGTACTTC